Shown below are 23 T cell receptor beta chains from a single sample sequenced in a study of beta chain features in type 1 diabetes. Expressed TCRB transcripts were sequenced, since all the RNA that had been isolated was reverse transcribed. TCRdb's copy holds only in-frame clones and misses some; the assay was immunoSEQ multiplex PCR. Among 150,000 to 200,000 clones, 63% were seen once, and the ten largest hold about 0.089%. Which antigens these TCRs recognize remains unknown. Findings and caveats of the study: There was a moderate but significant shortening of TCRB CDR3s in all four CD4+ subsets of Type 1 diabetes patients.

The sample comprised naive CD4+ T cells from blood. These receptors all stem from a man aged 25 to 40 with type 1 diabetes.

This chain uses TRBV30 with TRBJ1-4, with D possibly TRBD1 on 5 matching bases. Germline-derived CDR1 and CDR2 are GTSNPN and SVGIG (reference sequence). Trimming left V 0 bases short and J 1 base short, with 12 bases between. The CDR3 is made up of 16 amino acids. The chain's CDR3 is CAWSVQGVRTNEKLFF. The CDR3 coding sequence is TGTGCCTGGAGTGTACAAGGGGTGAGAACTAATGAAAAACTGTTTTTT.

The chain recombines TRBV30 with TRBJ1-2; no clear D. The CDR3 has 11 residues. V was trimmed by 5 bases and J by 3 bases, leaving 7 bases between them. The germline V gene encodes CDR1 GTSNPN and CDR2 SVGIG (reference sequence). This chain's CDR3 is CAWGRDYGYTF. CDR3 sequence (DNA): TGTGCCTGGGGACGGGACTATGGCTACACCTTC.

This clone turned up a few times. The chain has TRBV29-1 and TRBJ2-3, with a possible D match to TRBD2 (7 bases). V dropped 7 bases and J dropped 2 bases, with 16 bases sitting between them. The germline CDR1 and CDR2 sequences are SQVTM and ANQGSEA. CDR3 length: 14 residues. The CDR3 reads CSAQVGGPTDTQYF. In nucleotides, the CDR3 is TGCAGCGCACAAGTCGGGGGGCCCACAGATACGCAGTATTTT.

The rearrangement uses TRBV5-4 and TRBJ2-7; TRBD1 matches at 7 bases. The germline gives CDR1 SGHNT, CDR2 YYREEE (reference sequence). V gave up 4 bases and J gave up 1 base; unmatched junction bases: 2. The CDR3 is 13 residues long. CDR3 amino acids: CASSPTGSYEQYF. The CDR3 DNA reads TGTGCCAGCAGCCCGACAGGGTCCTACGAGCAGTACTTC. The variable domain in full, completed from reference TRBV5-4 and TRBJ2-7, reads ETGVTQSPTHLIKTRGQQVTLRCSSQSGHNTVSWYQQALGQGPQFIFQYYREEENGRGNFPPRFSGLQFPNYSSELNVNALELDDSALYLCASSPTGSYEQYFGPGTRLTVT.

The chain couples TRBV5-1 to TRBJ2-3; a weak D match, TRBD1 (6 bases). Between the trimmed V and J ends, which lost 4 bases and 3 bases, there was a span of 18 bases. The germline CDR1 and CDR2 sequences are SGHRS and YFSETQ. The CDR3 totals 16 residues. The CDR3 nucleotides are TGCGCCAGCAGCGCCCGAGGACAGACACTAACAGATACGCAGTATTTT. Its protein is CASSARGQTLTDTQYF.

The table lists this clone with a few counts. The rearrangement links TRBV30 to TRBJ2-3; 9 nucleotides match TRBD1. The CDR3 contains 15 residues. The J segment lost 3 bases and the V segment lost 1 base, leaving 5 bases of the junction unmatched. CDR1 is GTSNPN and CDR2 is SVGIG in the germline V gene (reference sequence). The CDR3 nucleotides read TGTGCCTGGAGTGGGACAGGGGACATTACAGATACGCAGTATTTT. Amino acids: CAWSGTGDITDTQYF.

In the case of this clone: The sample contains more than one DNA sequence encoding this CDR3. The chain carries TRBV30 and TRBJ2-5, with 8 positions matching TRBD1. CDR1 is GTSNPN, CDR2 SVGIG, per germline (reference sequence). Trimming removed 2 bases from V and 5 bases from J; junction bases left unmatched: 4. The CDR3 runs 13 residues. This chain's CDR3 is CAWSRTGPETQYF. CDR3 nucleotide sequence: TGTGCCTGGAGTCGGACAGGGCCGGAGACCCAGTACTTC.

The rearrangement uses TRBV29-1 and TRBJ2-1; D unclear. CDR3 size: 13 residues. The ends were cut back, 0 bases at V and 5 bases at J, with 8 bases in the middle. The germline V gene has CDR1 SQVTM and CDR2 ANQGSEA. CDR3 region: CSVEDYSDNEQFF. The DNA of the CDR3 is TGCAGCGTTGAAGATTATTCGGACAATGAGCAGTTCTTC.

This sequence joins TRBV28 and TRBJ2-3; the match to TRBD1 covers 7 bases. This CDR3 has 14 amino acids. CDR1 and CDR2 from the germline V gene are MDHEN and SYDVKM. J gave up 4 bases and V 7 bases, and 8 bases lay outside the gene matches. The CDR3, as DNA: TGTGCCAGCACCCCGACAGGGTTCGCAGATACGCAGTATTTT. Protein sequence: CASTPTGFADTQYF.

The chain recombines TRBV7-2 with TRBJ2-7; the D is unclear. Germline V CDR1 and CDR2: SGHTA, FQGNSA. The CDR3 sequence is 13 residues long. V dropped 0 bases and J dropped 1 base, with 4 bases sitting between them. This CDR3 reads CASSLADSYEQYF. CDR3 nucleotides: TGTGCCAGCAGCTTAGCGGATTCCTACGAGCAGTACTTC.

CDR3: CASSYSLGIEQYF. The DNA for the CDR3 is TGTGCCAGCAGTTACTCGCTGGGAATCGAGCAGTACTTC. The chain joins TRBV6-5 to TRBJ2-7, with D uncertain. Germline CDR1 MNHEY, CDR2 SVGAGI. This CDR3 has 13 amino acids. V lost 0 bases to trimming and J lost 6 bases, with 9 bases between them.

As to this clone: One end of the junction varies from germline; a read error may be responsible. The chain has TRBV29-1 and TRBJ2-2; D might be TRBD1 (6 bases). Germline V gene lookup returns CDR1 SQVTM and CDR2 ANQGSEA. The CDR3 consists of 12 residues. CDR3 amino acids: CSVEGGTGELFF. CDR3 nucleotide sequence: TGCAGCGTAGAAGGGGGCACCGGGGAGCTGTTTTTT.

The chain couples TRBV7-9 to TRBJ2-3; D not certain. This CDR3 contains 13 residues. Trimming pared 6 bases from V and 5 bases from J, leaving 12 bases between. Germline V lookup: CDR1 SEHNR, CDR2 FQNEAQ (reference sequence). The CDR3 nucleotides are TGTGCCAGCAGTATAGGTGGCGGAGATACGCAGTATTTT. This gives the protein CASSIGGGDTQYF. Using reference TRBV7-9 and TRBJ2-3 for the parts outside the CDR3, the full variable domain is DTGVSQNPRHKITKRGQNVTFRCDPISEHNRLYWYRQTLGQGPEFLTYFQNEAQLEKSRLLSDRFSAERPKGSFSTLEIQRTEQGDSAMYLCASSIGGGDTQYFGPGTRLTVL.

This chain uses TRBV2 with TRBJ2-1; D is uncertain. V shed 4 bases and J shed 6 bases, with 1 base lying between them. Per germline, CDR1 SNHLY and CDR2 FYNNEI. The CDR3 has 10 amino acids. This chain's CDR3 is CASSVNEQFF. The CDR3 DNA sequence: TGTGCCAGCAGTGTCAATGAGCAGTTCTTC.

This sequence joins TRBV29-1 and TRBJ2-7, with TRBD1 identical over 7 bases. The CDR3 is 13 amino acids. Germline trimming cut 4 bases from V and 3 bases from J; bases unmatched to any gene: 6. Germline assignment: CDR1 SQVTM and CDR2 ANQGSEA. CDR3 protein: CSVAADRNYEQYF. CDR3 coding DNA: TGCAGCGTTGCCGCGGACAGGAACTACGAGCAGTACTTC.

This rearrangement joins TRBV14 to TRBJ1-1; no clear D gene. The CDR3 sequence is 14 residues long. Germline CDR1 reads SGHDN; CDR2 reads FVKESK. Trimming stripped 1 base from V and 4 bases from J, with 10 bases between. This CDR3 reads CASSQVWSGTEAFF. In DNA, the CDR3 is TGTGCCAGCAGCCAAGTGTGGTCCGGCACTGAAGCTTTCTTT.

This clone was seen more than once but under ten times. The V gene is TRBV18, the J gene TRBJ2-3, with D uncertain. V was trimmed by 5 bases and J by 0 bases, leaving 6 bases between them. CDR1 KGHSH and CDR2 LQKENI come from the germline V gene. The CDR3 is made up of 13 amino acids. The CDR3 reads CASSVTSTDTQYF. The CDR3 nucleotides are TGTGCCAGCTCAGTCACTAGCACAGATACGCAGTATTTT.

Only a few counts were recorded for this clone. This chain connects TRBV30 to TRBJ2-1; 8 bases align to TRBD2. V dropped 0 bases and J dropped 9; count of bases not matched to a gene: 4. Germline V gene lookup returns CDR1 GTSNPN and CDR2 SVGIG (reference sequence). The CDR3 length is 13 residues. DNA for the CDR3: TGTGCCTGGAGTGTATTAGCGGGGCGTGAGCAGTTCTTC. Encoded protein: CAWSVLAGREQFF. The full variable domain, its missing parts supplied by reference TRBV30 and TRBJ2-1, is SQTIHQWPATLVQPVGSPLSLECTVEGTSNPNLYWYRQAAGRGLQLLFYSVGIGQISSEVPQNLSASRPQDRQFILSSKKLLLSDSGFYLCAWSVLAGREQFFGPGTRLTVL.

V and J are TRBV11-2 and TRBJ1-1; D unresolved. V lost 3 bases, J lost 0 bases, and 5 bases lay in between. The CDR3 is made up of 13 amino acids. Germline lookup yields CDR1 SGHAT and CDR2 FQNNGV. In DNA, the CDR3 is TGTGCCAGCAGCTTCAACATGAACACTGAAGCTTTCTTT. This encodes CASSFNMNTEAFF.

The chain recombines TRBV11-2 with TRBJ2-6, with D uncertain. V lost 3 bases, J lost 0 bases, and 9 bases lay in between. There are 16 residues in the CDR3. Germline assignment: CDR1 SGHAT and CDR2 FQNNGV. As DNA, the CDR3 is TGTGCCAGCAGCTTCACAGTAAGCTCTGGGGCCAACGTCCTGACTTTC. Protein product: CASSFTVSSGANVLTF.

This chain uses TRBV5-1 with TRBJ2-1; D uncertain. The V and J ends lost 3 bases and 7 bases respectively, with 8 bases between them. The CDR3 totals 12 residues. Per the germline V gene, CDR1 is SGHRS and CDR2 is YFSETQ. CDR3 DNA: TGCGCCAGCAGCTGGATTGGGAATGAGCAGTTCTTC. It codes for CASSWIGNEQFF.

The rearrangement joins TRBV10-3 to TRBJ2-7; TRBD2 is a possible D gene (6 bases). The CDR3 totals 13 residues. V was shortened by 9 bases and J by 7 bases, with 19 bases between the two germline ends. Germline V gene data show CDR1 as ENHRY and CDR2 as SYGVKD. The CDR3 sequence: CAIRRGLTEEQYF. The CDR3 DNA reads as TGTGCCATTCGGAGGGGCTTGACGGAGGAGCAGTACTTC.

The V gene is TRBV18, the J gene TRBJ2-1; D is perhaps TRBD2 (7 bases). Per the germline V gene, CDR1 is KGHSH and CDR2 is LQKENI. This CDR3 region has 15 residues. Between the trimmed V and J ends, which lost 3 bases and 6 bases, there was a span of 15 bases. CDR3 sequence reads: CASSPRGANVNEQFF. The CDR3 DNA reads as TGTGCCAGCTCACCCCGGGGGGCAAATGTCAATGAGCAGTTCTTC.